These 28 T cell receptor beta chains were sequenced from one sample in a study of neurological immune-mediated disorders. Each CDR3 protein gets one entry after TCRdb re-called the 5' RACE reads with MiXCR. The sample carries about 89,000 distinct CDR3 sequences, roughly 2.6% recorded once. The specimen sequenced was PBMCs. The receptors here all came from a woman aged 25 to 39 with multiple sclerosis.

This clonotype was counted ten times or more. This chain links TRBV6-5 with TRBJ2-7, with a weak D call TRBD2 (6 bases). The CDR3 totals 14 residues. The germline gives CDR1 MNHEY, CDR2 SVGAGI. The ends were cut back, 5 bases at V and 3 bases at J, with 14 bases in the middle. CDR3 loop: CASSGSGGDYEQYF. In nucleotides, the CDR3 is TGTGCCAGCAGTGGATCCGGGGGAGACTACGAGCAGTACTTC.

This clonotype was seen at least ten times. One end of the junction does not line up with germline, which may come from a read error. This chain connects TRBV5-1 to TRBJ2-5, with D hard to call. Germline loops: CDR1 SGHRS, CDR2 YFSETQ. The length of the CDR3 is 12 residues. CDR3 nucleotide sequence: TGCGCCAGCAGCTTGAAAGGACCTGGCTTTGACTTC. Amino acid sequence: CASSLKGPGFDF.

This clonotype was seen repeatedly, ten times or more. The J gene is TRBJ2-5, the V gene TRBV20-1; D is possibly TRBD2 (6 bases). This CDR3 region has 12 residues. The V end lost 3 bases, the J end lost 5 bases, and 10 bases lay between the germline ends. The germline gives CDR1 DFQATT, CDR2 SNEGSKA (reference sequence). This CDR3 reads CSASGDSETQYF. CDR3 bases: TGCAGTGCTAGTGGGGACTCGGAGACCCAGTACTTC.

This clonotype was recorded at least ten times. The V gene is TRBV20-1, the J gene TRBJ1-2; 9 bases line up with TRBD1. The V gene end was trimmed by 5 bases and the J gene end by 4 bases; junction bases not matched to a gene: 8. The germline V gene encodes CDR1 DFQATT and CDR2 SNEGSKA (reference sequence). The CDR3 is made up of 14 amino acids. CDR3 amino acids: CSAPTGTGTYGYTF. In nucleotides, the CDR3 is TGCAGTGCTCCGACCGGGACAGGGACCTATGGCTACACCTTC.

Many counts were recorded for this clonotype. The chain couples TRBV4-2 to TRBJ2-7, with D perhaps matching TRBD1 (6 bases). The CDR3 has 14 residues. CDR1 LGHNA and CDR2 YNFKEQ come from the germline V gene. Deletions cut 0 bases from V and 2 bases from J, with 8 bases between. CDR3 sequence reads: CASSQDGQTYEQYF. CDR3 coding DNA: TGTGCCAGCAGCCAAGACGGACAGACCTACGAGCAGTACTTC.

This clonotype was seen repeatedly, ten times or more. The chain combines TRBV20-1 with TRBJ1-5, with D perhaps matching TRBD1 (6 bases). CDR1 is DFQATT and CDR2 is SNEGSKA in the germline V gene (reference sequence). Trimming left V 3 bases short and J 6 bases short, with 21 bases between. CDR3 length: 16 residues. CDR3 coding DNA: TGCAGTGCTAGGGAGAGTACAGGGCTCGCGGGTCAGCCCCAGCATTTT. It translates to CSARESTGLAGQPQHF.

This clonotype appeared many times. The chain links TRBV5-1 to TRBJ2-5; 7 bases fit TRBD2. Looked up from germline, CDR1 is SGHRS and CDR2 is YFSETQ. This CDR3 is built from 16 residues. The ends lost 4 bases at V and 1 base at J; junction bases unmatched: 10. This chain's CDR3 is CASSPDPSGPQETQYF. Here the CDR3 DNA reads TGCGCCAGCAGCCCGGACCCTAGCGGCCCCCAAGAGACCCAGTACTTC. Looking up the rest from reference TRBV5-1 and TRBJ2-5 gives the full variable domain: KAGVTQTPRYLIKTRGQQVTLSCSPISGHRSVSWYQQTPGQGLQFLFEYFSETQRNKGNFPGRFSGRQFSNSRSEMNVSTLELGDSALYLCASSPDPSGPQETQYFGPGTRLLVL.

This clonotype was found many times. V gene TRBV20-1 combines with J gene TRBJ2-1; D call uncertain. CDR3 length equals 12 residues. Germline values: CDR1 DFQATT, CDR2 SNEGSKA (reference sequence). The ends were cut back, 6 bases at V and 4 bases at J, with 10 bases in the middle. The DNA of the CDR3 is TGCAGTGCAAGGCAGCTTTACAATGAGCAGTTCTTC. Translation gives CSARQLYNEQFF.

In this sample, this clonotype turned up a few times. A much larger clone sits a single nucleotide away, making a read error possible. The genes are TRBV9 and TRBJ1-5, with D unclear. V lost 4 bases to trimming and J lost 0 bases, with 11 bases between them. There are 15 residues in the CDR3. Germline CDR1 and CDR2: SGDLS and YYNGEE. The CDR3 region has the DNA TGTGCCAGCAGCCAGTTGGCGGATAGCAATCAGCCCCAGCATTTT. Protein sequence: CASSQLADSNQPQHF.

This clonotype has a count of ten or more. The CDR3 loop reads CAGTGTANEKLFF. The CDR3 bases are TGTGCCGGGACAGGGACCGCTAATGAAAAACTGTTTTTT. The chain is built from TRBV30 and TRBJ1-4; 9 bases align to TRBD1. Germline loops: CDR1 GTSNPN, CDR2 SVGIG (reference sequence). The CDR3 loop spans 13 amino acids. V gave up 8 bases and J gave up 3 bases; unmatched junction bases: 4.

This clonotype has a count of ten or more. V is TRBV7-9 and J is TRBJ2-6; a possible D gene is TRBD2 (5 bases). The CDR3 has 17 amino acids. Germline V CDR1 and CDR2: SEHNR, FQNEAQ (reference sequence). Trimming shortened V by 6 bases and J by 2 bases, and 17 bases separated the two germline ends. CDR3 amino acids: CASRPIVASPGANVLTF. The CDR3 coding sequence is TGTGCCAGCAGGCCGATCGTAGCTAGCCCTGGGGCCAACGTCCTGACTTTC.

Many counts were recorded for this clonotype. This sequence joins TRBV2 and TRBJ2-1; no reliable D call. Germline-derived CDR1 and CDR2 are SNHLY and FYNNEI. V was cut by 6 bases and J by 4 bases, with 1 base left in between. The CDR3 length is 10 residues. The CDR3 DNA follows: TGTGCCAGCAGATACAATGAGCAGTTCTTC. Protein product: CASRYNEQFF.

This clonotype was observed at least ten times. This rearrangement joins TRBV27 to TRBJ2-3; the D gene is possibly TRBD1 (6 bases). The germline V gene encodes CDR1 MNHEY and CDR2 SMNVEV (reference sequence). The CDR3 is made up of 16 amino acids. The V end was cut by 5 bases, the J end by 0 bases, with 15 bases between. The DNA for the CDR3 is TGTGCCAGCAGTATTCAGGGGACAACCAGCACAGATACGCAGTATTTT. Residues: CASSIQGTTSTDTQYF.

This clonotype was seen many times. V gene TRBV2 combines with J gene TRBJ1-2; weak D call: TRBD1 (5 bases). Germline loops: CDR1 SNHLY, CDR2 FYNNEI. Trimming removed 6 bases from V and 9 bases from J, with 20 bases in between. The length of the CDR3 is 14 residues. CDR3 nucleotides: TGTGCCAGCAGCCAAGGGACCCACGACCTGAGCTACACCTTC. It is translated as CASSQGTHDLSYTF.

This clonotype was counted many times. The chain employs TRBV12-3 or TRBV12-4 and TRBJ2-7; TRBD2 agrees at 8 bases. V shed 6 bases and J 6 bases; nucleotides not matched to a gene: 10. The CDR3 has 14 residues. This chain's CDR3 is CASSPAAGGFEQYF. The CDR3 region has the DNA TGTGCCAGCAGCCCAGCGGCGGGGGGTTTCGAGCAGTACTTC.

This clonotype was picked up many times. This chain joins TRBV15 and TRBJ1-4; D uncertain. The germline V gene has CDR1 LNHNV and CDR2 YYDKDF (reference sequence). V lost 5 bases to trimming and J lost 8 bases, with 18 bases between them. The CDR3 totals 15 residues. Written as DNA, the CDR3 is TGTGCCACCAGCCCCGGGAGCGCGGTGGAGGAAAAACTGTTTTTT. It translates to CATSPGSAVEEKLFF.

Ten or more counts support this clonotype. The chain employs TRBV20-1 and TRBJ1-6, with a possible D match to TRBD1 (5 bases). V gave up 0 bases and J gave up 7 bases, with 13 bases separating them. Germline CDR1 and CDR2: DFQATT and SNEGSKA (reference sequence). This CDR3 has 15 residues. CDR3 region: CSARDLQGPNSPLHF. The CDR3 nucleotides read TGCAGTGCTAGAGATCTCCAGGGACCAAATTCACCCCTCCACTTT.

This clonotype was recorded many times. The CDR3 here is CASSLAGGSRTGELFF. The DNA for the CDR3 is TGTGCCAGCAGCTTAGCTGGCGGGAGTCGGACCGGGGAGCTGTTTTTT. The chain joins TRBV7-2 to TRBJ2-2; TRBD2 agrees at 7 bases. The CDR3 has 16 amino acids. V lost 0 bases, J lost 5 bases, and 6 bases stayed unmatched. Germline V gene lookup returns CDR1 SGHTA and CDR2 FQGNSA.

This clonotype was recorded at least ten times. The genes are TRBV5-1 and TRBJ2-5; possibly TRBD2 for D (6 bases). Deletions cut 4 bases from V and 5 bases from J, with 9 bases between. CDR3 length equals 12 residues. In germline, CDR1 is SGHRS, CDR2 YFSETQ. For the CDR3, the DNA is TGCGCCAGCAGCCCGGGGGAGGAGACCCAGTACTTC. This sequence encodes CASSPGEETQYF.

This clonotype came up many times. The J gene is TRBJ2-5, the V gene TRBV5-1; no clear D gene. CDR3 length: 16 amino acids. Trimming shortened V by 3 bases and J by 5 bases, and 20 bases separated the two germline ends. Per the germline V gene, CDR1 is SGHRS and CDR2 is YFSETQ. The CDR3 sequence is CASSSSMRLETETQYF. The CDR3 region has the DNA TGCGCCAGCAGCTCGTCCATGCGGTTGGAGACTGAGACCCAGTACTTC.

This clonotype was seen ten or more times. The rearrangement joins TRBV21-1 to TRBJ1-5. TRBV21-1 is listed as a pseudogene. The CDR3 extends over 16 amino acids. CDR3 in DNA: TGTGCCAGCAGCAAAGGTTTCGTCGATAGCAATCAGCCCCAGCATTTT. It codes for CASSKGFVDSNQPQHF.

This clonotype was counted many times. This rearrangement joins TRBV10-3 to TRBJ1-2; D is perhaps TRBD1 (5 bases). The CDR3 spans 14 residues. Germline V gives CDR1 ENHRY, CDR2 SYGVKD. With 3 bases removed from V and 5 bases from J, the gap between germline ends came to 13 bases. The CDR3 nucleotides are TGTGCCATCAGTGACAGTGGCAGGGAATATGGCTACACCTTC. Amino acid sequence: CAISDSGREYGYTF.

The sample holds many counts of this clonotype. The CDR3 loop is CASSLEIAGLEQYF. The CDR3 coding sequence is TGTGCCAGCAGTTTAGAGATTGCGGGGCTCGAGCAGTACTTC. This chain uses TRBV12-3 or TRBV12-4 with TRBJ2-7; D is perhaps TRBD2 (6 bases). The CDR3 is 14 residues long. V lost 1 base, J lost 6 bases, and 13 bases lay in between.

This clonotype has a count of ten or more. V gene TRBV20-1 combines with J gene TRBJ1-1; D gene uncertain. In germline, CDR1 is DFQATT, CDR2 SNEGSKA (reference sequence). V lost 2 bases and J lost 0, with 13 bases in between. The CDR3 runs to 15 residues. The CDR3 is CSARSRVTLNTEAFF. The CDR3 DNA follows: TGCAGTGCTAGAAGTCGTGTGACCCTGAACACTGAAGCTTTCTTT.

This clonotype was seen at least ten times. This sequence joins TRBV9 and TRBJ2-4; 9 bases agree with TRBD1. V trimming: 7 bases; J trimming: 5 bases; junction bases outside the gene matches: 13. The CDR3 has 16 residues. The germline V gene has CDR1 SGDLS and CDR2 YYNGEE. As DNA, the CDR3 is TGTGCCAGCGCAAAAAAGGCGGGACAGGGAGAAAACATTCAGTACTTC. The encoded protein is CASAKKAGQGENIQYF. The full variable domain, with the rest looked up from reference TRBV9 and TRBJ2-4, is DSGVTQTPKHLITATGQRVTLRCSPRSGDLSVYWYQQSLDQGLQFLIQYYNGEERAKGNILERFSAQQFPDLHSELNLSSLELGDSALYFCASAKKAGQGENIQYFGAGTRLSVL.

This clonotype was picked up many times. The rearrangement uses TRBV6-6 and TRBJ1-5; D might be TRBD1 (6 bases). Germline V lookup: CDR1 MNHNY, CDR2 SVGAGI (reference sequence). The CDR3 totals 14 residues. The V end lost 7 bases, the J end lost 2 bases, and 12 bases lay between the germline ends. The CDR3 coding sequence is TGTGCCAGCACCGCAGGGGACGGCAATCAGCCCCAGCATTTT. Amino acids: CASTAGDGNQPQHF.

Many counts were recorded for this clonotype. The rearrangement links TRBV7-2 to TRBJ1-4, with TRBD1 matching over 7 bases. This CDR3 spans 16 amino acids. Germline trimming cut 2 bases from V and 5 bases from J; bases unmatched to any gene: 8. Germline V gene sequence: CDR1 SGHTA, CDR2 FQGNSA. This chain's CDR3 is CASSLPTTGWNEKLFF. DNA for the CDR3: TGTGCCAGCAGCTTACCCACGACAGGGTGGAATGAAAAACTGTTTTTT.

This clonotype was counted ten times or more. V and J are TRBV9 and TRBJ2-3; no firm D call. The CDR3 contains 13 residues. Trimming shortened V by 2 bases and J by 3 bases, and 7 bases separated the two germline ends. Germline V CDR1 and CDR2: SGDLS, YYNGEE. The CDR3 DNA reads TGTGCCAGCAGCGTGATAGTAACAGATACGCAGTATTTT. It specifies CASSVIVTDTQYF.